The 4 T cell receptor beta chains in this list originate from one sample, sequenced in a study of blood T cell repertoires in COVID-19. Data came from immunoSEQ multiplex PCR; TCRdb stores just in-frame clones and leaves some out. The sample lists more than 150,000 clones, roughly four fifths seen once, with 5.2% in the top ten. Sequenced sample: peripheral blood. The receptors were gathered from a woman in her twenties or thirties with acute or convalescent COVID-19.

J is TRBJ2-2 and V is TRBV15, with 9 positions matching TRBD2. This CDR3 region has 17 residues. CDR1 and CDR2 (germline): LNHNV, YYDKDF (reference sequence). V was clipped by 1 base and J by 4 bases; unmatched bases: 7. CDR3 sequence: CATSRGGSGRITGELFF. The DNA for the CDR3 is TGTGCCACCAGCAGAGGTGGTAGCGGGAGAATCACCGGGGAGCTGTTTTTT. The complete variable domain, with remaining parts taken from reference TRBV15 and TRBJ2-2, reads DAMVIQNPRYQVTQFGKPVTLSCSQTLNHNVMYWYQQKSSQAPKLLFHYYDKDFNNEADTPDNFQSRRPNTSFCFLDIRSPGLGDTAMYLCATSRGGSGRITGELFFGEGSRLTVL.

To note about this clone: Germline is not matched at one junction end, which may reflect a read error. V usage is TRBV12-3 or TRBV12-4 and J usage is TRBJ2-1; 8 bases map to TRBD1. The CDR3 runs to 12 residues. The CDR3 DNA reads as TGTGCCAGCACCCGGCAGGGGGCCGTGCGGGTCTTC. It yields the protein CASTRQGAVRVF.

The CDR3 loop is CASSPGIGTVAVNEQFF. CDR3 coding DNA: TGTGCCAGCAGCCCGGGGATAGGGACAGTCGCGGTCAATGAGCAGTTCTTC. V usage is TRBV7-9 and J usage is TRBJ2-1, with 7 bases that match TRBD1. In germline, CDR1 is SEHNR, CDR2 FQNEAQ (reference sequence). This CDR3 contains 17 residues. V was pared by 5 bases and J by 6 bases, with 16 bases of the junction left unmatched.

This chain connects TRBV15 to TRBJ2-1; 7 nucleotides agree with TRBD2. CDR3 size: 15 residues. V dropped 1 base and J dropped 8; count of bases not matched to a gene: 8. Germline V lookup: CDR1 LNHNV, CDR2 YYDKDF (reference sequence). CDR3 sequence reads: CATSRGARLAHEQFF. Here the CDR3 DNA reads TGTGCCACCAGCAGAGGGGCACGACTAGCCCATGAGCAGTTCTTC.